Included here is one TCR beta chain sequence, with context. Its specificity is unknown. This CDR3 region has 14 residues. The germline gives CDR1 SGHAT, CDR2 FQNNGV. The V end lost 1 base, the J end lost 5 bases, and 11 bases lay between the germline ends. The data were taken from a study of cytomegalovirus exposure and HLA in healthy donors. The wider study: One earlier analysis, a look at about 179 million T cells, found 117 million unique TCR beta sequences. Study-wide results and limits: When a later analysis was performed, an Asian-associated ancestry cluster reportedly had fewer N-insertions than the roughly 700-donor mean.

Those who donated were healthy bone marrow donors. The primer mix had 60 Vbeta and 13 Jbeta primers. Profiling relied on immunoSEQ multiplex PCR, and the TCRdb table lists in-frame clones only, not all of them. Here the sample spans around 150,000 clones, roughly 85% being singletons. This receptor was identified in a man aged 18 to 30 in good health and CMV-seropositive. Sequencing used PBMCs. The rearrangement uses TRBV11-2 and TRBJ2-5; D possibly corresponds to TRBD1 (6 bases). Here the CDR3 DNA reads TGTGCCAGCAGCTTAGGGGGGCCATGGGAGACCCAGTACTTC. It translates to CASSLGGPWETQYF.